This T cell receptor beta chain was sequenced in a study of CD8+CD57+ T cells in acquired aplastic anemia. For the study at large: DNA per sorted CD4+ or CD8+ sample ranged about 0.2 to 30 ug, averaging 3.2 ug.

Profiling that covered TCR beta VDJ and CDR3 relied on genomic DNA as its template. Each CDR3 protein is one row after TCRdb ran MiXCR on the reads. The sample consists of roughly 500,000 distinct CDR3 sequences, over 25% of them appearing once. An expansion of CD8+CD57+ cells by flow cytometry had been shown in patients chosen for sequencing. Each patient had severe acquired aplastic anemia. Germline V CDR1 and CDR2: SGHAT, FQNNGV. CDR3 length: 16 amino acids. With V trimmed by 8 bases and J by 5 bases, 9 bases remained unmatched. The sequenced material came from sorted CD4+, CD8+, or CD8+CD57+ T cells (not recorded which) from PBMCs. This clonotype originated in a human donor with aplastic anemia. This chain joins TRBV11-2 and TRBJ1-6, with 10 bases aligning to TRBD1. This CDR3 reads CASSLGTGVDNSPLHF. The CDR3 DNA reads TGTGCCAGCTCACTCGGGACAGGGGTCGATAATTCACCCCTCCACTTT.